The T cell receptor (beta chain) described here comes from a study of T cell repertoires in cytomegalovirus infection. Study details: Public TCR beta signatures were indicative of both CMV infection and a matching HLA type.

Study-wide results and caveats: People with CMV and the relevant HLA were identified by cumulative public TCR beta family frequency. Ex vivo, HLA-C-restricted CMV-specific TCR beta clonotypes prevailed over the rest of the response.

Trimming removed 1 base at V and 11 bases at J, with 14 bases between. There are 13 residues in the CDR3. The V gene's germline CDR1 is SGHVS and CDR2 FNYEAQ. One entry per CDR3 protein results from TCRdb running MiXCR on the reads. The sample includes some 800,000 distinct CDR3 sequences, roughly 33% of them seen just once. Comments on this clonotype: Its antigen remains unknown.

The chain uses TRBV7-6 and TRBJ1-1; D perhaps matches TRBD1 (5 bases). The TCR comes from a human donor in good health (CMV status not recorded). Some clones in this sample may be carry-over from other donors' samples. The specimen comprised cultured CD8+ T cells from PBMCs, sampled from culture after CMV antigen stimulation. CDR3 in DNA: TGTGCCAGCAGCTTAGGGGGGACTTGGGGGGCTTTCTTT. Residues: CASSLGGTWGAFF.